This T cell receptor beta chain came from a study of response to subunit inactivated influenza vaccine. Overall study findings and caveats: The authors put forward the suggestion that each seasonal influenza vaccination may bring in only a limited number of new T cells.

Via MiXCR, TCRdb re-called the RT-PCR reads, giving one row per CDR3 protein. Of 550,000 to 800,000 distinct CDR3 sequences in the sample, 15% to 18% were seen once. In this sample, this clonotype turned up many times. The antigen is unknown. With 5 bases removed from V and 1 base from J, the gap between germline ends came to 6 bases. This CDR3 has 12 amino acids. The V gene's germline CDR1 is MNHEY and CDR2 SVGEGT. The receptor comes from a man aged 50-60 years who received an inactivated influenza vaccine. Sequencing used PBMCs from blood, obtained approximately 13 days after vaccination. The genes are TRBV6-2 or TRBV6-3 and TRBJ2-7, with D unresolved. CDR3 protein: CASSGRSYEQYF. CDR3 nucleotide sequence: TGTGCCAGCAGTGGCAGGTCCTACGAGCAGTACTTC.